This T cell receptor beta chain was captured in a study of post-analysis software for immune sequencing data. TCR beta cDNA libraries included unique molecular identifiers. Each CDR3 protein gets one entry after TCRdb re-called the PCR reads with MiXCR. This table has approximately 570,000 distinct CDR3 sequences, roughly 46% appearing once. With 5 bases removed from V and 7 bases from J, the gap between germline ends came to 16 bases. The CDR3 is 13 residues long. Germline V gene sequence: CDR1 SQVTM, CDR2 ANQGSEA. Findings of the study overall: The F measure placed samples prepared in the same batch into strongly shared clusters. Included in a set of about 5 TRBV segments more frequent in patients than controls were TRBV5-6, TRBV5-1 and TRBV20-1.

For this clonotype: Its cognate antigen is unknown.

This receptor was taken from a girl between 10 and 17 years old with multiple sclerosis. Sequencing input: blood. V and J are TRBV29-1 and TRBJ2-3; maybe TRBD2 (7 bases). The CDR3 DNA is TGCAGCGTTTTACGGGGGGCCCCTAATACGCAGTATTTT. Its translation: CSVLRGAPNTQYF.